The text below deals with one TCR beta chain. Donors gave over 2 ml of blood apiece. Total RNA input per TCR library was around 4,000 ng. TCRdb derives one entry per CDR3 protein from the 5' RACE reads, leaving out DNA. The sample has about 350,000 distinct CDR3 sequences, and its top ten clones hold 2% to 2.5%. The CDR3 contains 17 residues. The V gene's germline CDR1 is LGHNA and CDR2 YSLEER. The sample is drawn from a study of monozygotic twins with inflammatory bowel disease. The sample consisted of blood. The genes are TRBV4-3 and TRBJ2-3; the D call from TCRdb, TRBD1, cannot be confirmed without DNA. The TCR originated in a human donor with ulcerative colitis or Crohn's disease, or a healthy co-twin of an affected twin (not recorded which). The CDR3 loop reads CASSQEGAGVRTDTQYF.